This record looks at one T cell receptor (beta chain) sequence and its context. Its cognate antigen has yet to be identified. The read finishes 3 residues shy of the CDR3 end, and the germline J gene is used to complete it. TCR beta CDR3 regions were amplified by multiplex PCR from an average of roughly 1,200 ng genomic DNA per sample using the immunoSEQ assay. To correct primer bias, the assay used a complete synthetic TCR repertoire to set an amplification baseline. The amplicons were sequenced using the Illumina platform. The authors' pipeline ran thus. Sequence errors were corrected by clustering with frequency ratios and a modified nearest-neighbor algorithm, and the sequences were then analyzed in the immunoSEQ Analyzer using IMGT gene definitions. At each rarefaction depth, TCR richness and evenness were averaged over 20 rarefaction repeats, and samples with fewer sequences than the depth were excluded. Wilcoxon rank sum tests with FDR correction were used to compare relative abundances of V, D and J genes between the groups. An intraclass correlation of about 96% for TCR richness and an average of roughly 76% across some 70 gene segments were obtained from the blinded duplicates. Entries here come from immuneACCESS through TCRdb and include only in-frame sequences with V and J called. Some clones fail to appear in such tables; in the studies checked, an unresolved V gene covers under half of the shortfall, and the cause of the remainder is unknown. The V and J calls and clone size come from that table; D and trimming were worked out from the DNA. For this sample, the table gives tens of thousands of clones. Clones ranked in the top ten supply 35% of the sample.

This sample stems from a study of T cells in women clearing cervical HPV infection (dated by TCRdb to between 2017 and 2018). Broadly, across the study: The cases were about 27 women with histologically confirmed HPV16-related CIN3 or worse, and 2 of these cases were invasive cancers. Controls were some 26 women whose single incident HPV16 infection cleared within 12 months without precancer or cancer developing. Blood from cases was collected at the visit where the lesion was first found, while blood from controls was collected once the infection could no longer be detected. Among cases, blood sampling occurred a median of roughly 150 days after lesion detection, with an interquartile range of about 90 to 230 days. Since HLA typing was available for only a few women, HLA type could not be ruled out as a confounder. Nested within Costa Rica's Guanacaste HPV Natural History Study, an exploratory proof-of-principle case-control study compared TCR repertoires across cervical HPV16 outcomes. Cases and controls were matched on age within five years and on year of sample collection. A median age of approximately 32 years was observed in cases versus under 40 in controls, and no significant differences in baseline characteristics were found. In the parent cohort, some 10,000 women aged 18 or older were enrolled in Guanacaste, Costa Rica, during about 1992 to 1994 and then followed for under nine years. As quality controls, five blinded duplicates were added to each group, bringing the total to about 60 samples made up of around 50 participants and ten or so replicates.

CDR1 and CDR2 (SGHTA, FQGNSA) derive from the germline V gene. Trimming accounts for 3 bases at V and 4 bases at J, while the number of junction bases matched to no gene is 4. The CDR3 contains 15 residues, cysteine and phenylalanine counted. Of the CDR3's DNA, 36 bases were read; they are in frame from base 1. Every participant had a single incident cervical HPV16 infection, and women with prevalent HPV16 infections were excluded. Cervical HPV DNA was detected by MY09/MY11 PCR, and genotyping was performed by dot-blot hybridization. Fifteen mL of heparinized blood were centrifuged, and the buffy coat was split into aliquots, frozen at -30 degrees C, and then kept at -80 degrees C. QIAGEN kits were used to extract genomic DNA from buffy coat specimens. Summary of the overall study and its limitations: TRBV6-7 relative abundance was lower in cases than in controls (around 0.11% versus 0.16%; Bonferroni P = 0.0008). Because the number of T cells per sample was unknown, the richness differences could reflect varying T-cell content rather than repertoire biology. Across sequencing depths, CIN3+ cases showed significantly higher TCR repertoire richness than controls, but evenness did not differ between the groups. Random forest classifiers combining richness and V gene abundances distinguished cases from controls with an estimated AUC of 0.83. The cross-sectional design could not show whether the associations came before the infection or were a result of it, and neither effector/memory subsets nor HPV-specific T cells were isolated.

The rearrangement joined TRBV7-2 to TRBJ2-2, and 8 bases in between align with TRBD2. The receptor was isolated from a woman aged 18-70 years with a cervical HPV16 infection that either progressed to CIN3+ or cleared (not recorded which). The sequencing input was blood buffy coat. CDR3 DNA, as far as it was read: TGTGCCAGCAGCTTGGGCCGGGGGGGCACCGGGGAG. It translates as CASSLGRGGTGE. The entire CDR3 sequence reads CASSLGRGGTGELFF.